This T cell receptor beta chain was recovered during a study of sequential checkpoint blockade in melanoma. The overall study: Arm A got nivolumab then ipilimumab; arm B the reverse, 1:1. Both treatment sequences were followed by maintenance nivolumab.

Documented treatment: randomized to nivolumab then ipilimumab (arm A) or the reverse (arm B). None of the patients previously received DNA-damaging chemotherapy. Live CD3+CD8+ CD19− CD56− cells were sorted from PBMCs. The germline V gene encodes CDR1 LGHNA and CDR2 YSLEER. The V segment lost 4 bases and the J segment 4 bases; nucleotides outside the gene matches: 6. The CDR3 is 14 amino acids. The table lists this clone with a count of one. Profiling relied on immunoSEQ multiplex PCR, and the TCRdb table lists in-frame clones only, not all of them. In the table there are more than 7,500 clones, 60% to 80% of which are singletons.

This TCR was recovered from a human donor with melanoma. The chain carries TRBV4-3 and TRBJ1-2; 7 nucleotides match TRBD1. The sample was CD8+ T cells sorted from blood (inferred from file names), taken from a patient given nivolumab and ipilimumab in sequence. This CDR3 is CASSPARGLYGYTF. The CDR3 DNA follows: TGCGCCAGCAGCCCCGCAAGGGGGCTCTATGGCTACACCTTC.